This T cell receptor beta chain is drawn from a study of memory CD4+ T cells and cytomegalovirus serostatus. In the study overall: Donors were healthy Belgian adults, 8 to 10 CMV seropositive and about 24 seronegative. General study points: CMV serostatus prediction reached median AUC approximately 0.96, or 0.89 with US-trained model. CD4+ memory repertoires contained about two fifths of the 164 reported CMV TCRbeta sequences.

This CDR3 spans 14 amino acids. Trimming took off 8 bases at V and 1 base at J, with 16 bases between the two ends. CDR1 and CDR2 from the germline V gene are SQVTM and ANQGSEA. The assay was immunoSEQ multiplex PCR, and TCRdb's table has in-frame clones only and misses some. This sample has approximately 63,000 clones, with around 82% found just once. Single viable CD3+CD4+CD8-CD45RO+ cells were sorted as the memory CD4+ T cells. Total CD4+ T cells were enriched by CD4 positive selection. Comments on this clone: Its antigen is currently unknown.

The receptor was derived from an adult in good health and CMV-seronegative. Some clones in this sample may be carry-over from other donors' samples. The V call is TRBV29-1, the J call TRBJ2-3; D possibly corresponds to TRBD1 (7 bases). The sample taken for sequencing was memory CD4+ T cells from blood. CDR3: CSHQGGAGTDTQYF. CDR3 nucleotide sequence: TGCAGCCACCAGGGGGGCGCGGGCACAGATACGCAGTATTTT.